This T cell receptor beta chain was sequenced in a study of T cell responses to AZD1222 COVID-19 vaccine. TCRdb's table, derived via immunoSEQ multiplex PCR, lists solely in-frame clones and lacks some. The sample records about 140,000 clones, 91% being singletons. Germline CDR1 reads DFQATT; CDR2 reads SNEGSKA (reference sequence). The CDR3 spans 11 residues. For this clone: The antigen is undetermined. The junction shows a germline mismatch at one end, possibly a read error.

Study-level points and caveats: The number of AZD1222 recipients seropositive at baseline was only 6 or 7. Spike was spanned by vaccine-associated CD4 TCRs, which were dominant at 160-218 and 743-854.

The V call is TRBV20-1, the J call TRBJ1-5; tentatively, D is TRBD1 (6 bases). The clonotype comes from an adult who received the MenACWY meningococcal vaccine as a control. Material: peripheral blood, obtained 28 days after the second dose of the MenACWY control vaccine. In nucleotides, the CDR3 is TGCAGTGCTAGAGATGGGGACATCACTTCGTTT. Translated: CSARDGDITSF.